These 21 T cell receptor beta chains were all obtained from the same sample, sequenced in a study of beta chain features in type 1 diabetes (dated by TCRdb to between 2017 and 2018). Receptor amplification or capture employed the immunoSEQ multiplex PCR assay. The entire isolated RNA was reverse transcribed using the High Capacity cDNA Reverse Transcription Kit, and thus expressed TCRB transcripts were sequenced. TCRdb re-hosts the immuneACCESS table, in-frame sequences only. Its copies lack some clones; in the studies checked, an unresolved V gene accounts for under half of them, and the cause for the rest is not known. This sample is represented by about 900,000 clones; 15% to 20% of them were singletons. The ten largest clones add up to 0.023% of the sample. The sequencing sample was made of naive CD4+ T cells from blood. In the paper's terms, the cell subset or site label means: true naive CD4+ T cells. The receptor source for this set is a young woman in good health.

Only a few counts were recorded for this clone. V and J are TRBV6-6 and TRBJ2-5, with TRBD1 matching 8 bases. The trim removed 6 bases at V and 4 bases at J, leaving 4 bases unmatched. The CDR3 extends over 13 amino acids. Germline V lookup: CDR1 MNHNY, CDR2 SVGAGI (reference sequence). As DNA, the CDR3 is TGTGCCAGCAGACGAGGACAGGGAGAGACCCAGTACTTC. Encoded protein: CASRRGQGETQYF.

The genes are TRBV6-5 and TRBJ1-3, with 7 bases lining up with TRBD1. The junction had 5 bases not matched to a gene; V was cut back by 6 bases and J by 0 bases. Germline values: CDR1 MNHEY, CDR2 SVGAGI. CDR3 length: 15 amino acids. This chain's CDR3 is CASRLGQISGNTIYF. The CDR3 nucleotides are TGTGCCAGCAGGCTGGGACAGATCTCTGGAAACACCATATATTTT.

This clone turned up a few times. The identical CDR3 is also encoded by other nucleotide sequences in the sample. The chain employs TRBV11-2 and TRBJ2-1; 8 nucleotides align to TRBD2. The V and J ends lost 5 bases and 7 bases, in that order; junction bases with no gene match: 7. The CDR3 spans 14 residues. Germline V lookup: CDR1 SGHAT, CDR2 FQNNGV. The CDR3 is CASSLGLGGNEQFF. Written as DNA, the CDR3 is TGTGCCAGCAGCCTGGGACTAGGGGGGAATGAGCAGTTCTTC.

CDR3 bases: TGTGCCAGCAGTGAACAGGCATACGAGCAGTACTTC. This encodes CASSEQAYEQYF. The chain combines TRBV2 with TRBJ2-5; D gene unclear. Matching the DNA end better, TRBJ2-7 makes the J call doubtful. The V gene's germline CDR1 is SNHLY and CDR2 FYNNEI. CDR3 length: 12 amino acids.

This chain connects TRBV14 to TRBJ2-7; D uncertain. The germline gives CDR1 SGHDN, CDR2 FVKESK. The CDR3 extends over 11 amino acids. The V end was cut by 3 bases, the J end by 2 bases, with 2 bases between. CDR3 sequence reads: CASSHAYEQYF. In nucleotides, the CDR3 is TGTGCCAGCAGCCACGCCTACGAGCAGTACTTC. The whole variable domain, remainder taken from reference TRBV14 and TRBJ2-7, is EAGVTQFPSHSVIEKGQTVTLRCDPISGHDNLYWYRRVMGKEIKFLLHFVKESKQDESGMPNNRFLAERTGGTYSTLKVQPAELEDSGVYFCASSHAYEQYFGPGTRLTVT.

The chain joins TRBV18 to TRBJ2-7, with 9 positions matching TRBD2. The length of the CDR3 is 15 residues. Germline values: CDR1 KGHSH, CDR2 LQKENI. J was trimmed by 1 base and V by 6 bases; bases with no gene match: 7. The CDR3 DNA sequence: TGTGCCAGCTCTTCCGGGACTAGCCGATCCTACGAGCAGTACTTC. Protein sequence: CASSSGTSRSYEQYF.

This clone has only a few counts. The chain carries TRBV28 and TRBJ2-7; TRBD1 matches at 11 bases. Looked up from germline, CDR1 is MDHEN and CDR2 is SYDVKM. The CDR3 length is 15 residues. V lost 7 bases and J lost 2; bases outside the gene matches: 7. CDR3 DNA: TGTGCCAGCAACTTACCGGGACAGGGGGCCTACGAGCAGTACTTC. Amino acids: CASNLPGQGAYEQYF.

V gene TRBV4-2 combines with J gene TRBJ2-5; TRBD1 is a possible D gene (6 bases). Trimming removed 5 bases at V and 2 bases at J, with 12 bases between. Looked up from germline, CDR1 is LGHNA and CDR2 is YNFKEQ. The CDR3 runs to 14 residues. Here the CDR3 reads CASSTGGQQETQYF. DNA of the CDR3: TGTGCCAGCAGCACAGGCGGACAGCAAGAGACCCAGTACTTC.

V is TRBV6-1 and J is TRBJ2-1; D call uncertain. The length of the CDR3 is 14 residues. Trimming pared 7 bases from V and 7 bases from J, leaving 17 bases between. Looked up from germline, CDR1 is MNHNS and CDR2 is SASEGT. CDR3 loop: CASTTTPRRNEQFF. DNA for the CDR3: TGTGCCAGCACCACTACGCCGCGACGTAATGAGCAGTTCTTC.

This clone was counted between two and nine times. The V and J genes are TRBV7-3 and TRBJ2-2; 7 bases fit TRBD1. The germline V gene has CDR1 SGHTA and CDR2 FQGTGA. This CDR3 is built from 14 residues. V trimming: 4 bases; J trimming: 7 bases; junction bases outside the gene matches: 6. The CDR3 coding sequence is TGTGCCAGCAGCTCGACAGGGTTGGTCGGGGAGCTGTTTTTT. Protein sequence: CASSSTGLVGELFF.

A few counts support this clone. This sequence joins TRBV4-3 and TRBJ1-5; the D gene is possibly TRBD1 (6 bases). V shed 1 base and J shed 3 bases, with 10 bases lying between them. The germline CDR1 and CDR2 sequences are LGHNA and YSLEER. This CDR3 has 15 residues. This chain's CDR3 is CASSQVTGSNQPQHF. In DNA form, the CDR3 reads TGCGCCAGCAGCCAAGTGACAGGTTCCAATCAGCCCCAGCATTTT.

The chain employs TRBV7-3 and TRBJ1-2, with D tentatively TRBD1 (5 bases). Trimming shortened V by 3 bases and J by 2 bases, and 10 bases separated the two germline ends. Germline-derived CDR1 and CDR2 are SGHTA and FQGTGA. The CDR3 covers 14 residues. The CDR3 here is CASSLGPGNYGYTF. In nucleotides, the CDR3 is TGTGCCAGCAGCTTGGGGCCAGGGAACTATGGCTACACCTTC.

This sequence joins TRBV11-2 and TRBJ1-1; 7 bases fit TRBD1. V was clipped by 2 bases and J by 7 bases; unmatched bases: 10. The germline V gene encodes CDR1 SGHAT and CDR2 FQNNGV. The CDR3 consists of 15 residues. CDR3 nucleotides: TGTGCCAGCAGCTTATTCCAGGGGGTGAAGGGTGAAGCTTTCTTT. Amino acid sequence: CASSLFQGVKGEAFF.

This clone showed up just a few times. The chain carries TRBV28 and TRBJ1-5, with 9 bases identical to TRBD1. The V gene's germline CDR1 is MDHEN and CDR2 SYDVKM. CDR3 size: 16 residues. The CDR3 is CATRTGDQKSNQPQHF. The CDR3 region has the DNA TGTGCAACTCGGACAGGGGATCAGAAAAGCAATCAGCCCCAGCATTTT.

The rearrangement joins TRBV2 to TRBJ2-1; 7 bases line up with TRBD2. Looked up from germline, CDR1 is SNHLY and CDR2 is FYNNEI. This CDR3 is built from 14 residues. Unmatched junction bases numbered 14, after V lost 8 bases and J lost 10 bases. The CDR3 coding sequence is TGTGCCAGCGTCGAAGTGAGACTAGCCGGAGAGCAGTTCTTC. The encoded protein is CASVEVRLAGEQFF.

The chain carries TRBV19 and TRBJ2-5; 7 nucleotides align to TRBD2. The trim removed 4 bases at V and 1 base at J, leaving 6 bases unmatched. CDR1 and CDR2 (germline): LNHDA, SQIVND (reference sequence). The CDR3 runs to 15 residues. As DNA, the CDR3 is TGTGCCAGTAGTAGCGAGGCTAGCGGCCAAGAGACCCAGTACTTC. Translating gives CASSSEASGQETQYF.

This clone was detected only a few times. V gene TRBV28 combines with J gene TRBJ1-5, with TRBD1 matching over 8 bases. The CDR3 has 15 residues. CDR1 and CDR2 from the germline V gene are MDHEN and SYDVKM. V shed 2 bases and J 6 bases; nucleotides not matched to a gene: 6. CDR3 coding DNA: TGTGCCAGCAGTTTAAGACCAGGGGGCGTTCAGCCCCAGCATTTT. It is translated as CASSLRPGGVQPQHF.

This clone was recorded a few times. The chain has TRBV18 and TRBJ1-2; TRBD1 matches at 7 bases. Germline values: CDR1 KGHSH, CDR2 LQKENI. The ends lost 3 bases at V and 5 bases at J; junction bases unmatched: 6. This CDR3 is built from 14 residues. The CDR3 sequence is CASSPDRMIYGYTF. Here the CDR3 DNA reads TGTGCCAGCTCACCGGACAGGATGATTTATGGCTACACCTTC. Full variable domain (missing parts from reference TRBV18 and TRBJ1-2): NAGVMQNPRHLVRRRGQEARLRCSPMKGHSHVYWYRQLPEEGLKFMVYLQKENIIDESGMPKERFSAEFPKEGPSILRIQQVVRGDSAAYFCASSPDRMIYGYTFGSGTRLTVV.

This chain joins TRBV10-3 and TRBJ2-5; 12 bases are shared with TRBD2. The CDR3 spans 16 residues. In germline, CDR1 is ENHRY, CDR2 SYGVKD. The junction had 5 bases not matched to a gene; V was cut back by 2 bases and J by 4 bases. Written as DNA, the CDR3 is TGTGCCATCAGTGAGCTCCTAGCGGGAGGGCCAGAGACCCAGTACTTC. This codes for CAISELLAGGPETQYF.

This clone was counted between two and nine times. The chain has TRBV4-3 and TRBJ2-3; 8 bases fit TRBD1. V was pared by 5 bases and J by 8 bases, with 3 bases of the junction left unmatched. The CDR3 is 12 residues long. From germline, CDR1 is LGHNA and CDR2 YSLEER. CDR3 residues: CASSFGQGTQYF. The CDR3 coding sequence is TGCGCCAGCAGCTTTGGACAGGGTACGCAGTATTTT.

Note on this clone: A read error may produce the germline difference seen at one junction end. The gene calls are TRBV2 and TRBJ2-2, with TRBD1 identical over 7 bases. In germline, CDR1 is SNHLY, CDR2 FYNNEI. This CDR3 has 14 residues. The CDR3 DNA sequence: TGTGCCAGCAGGGACAGGACGAACACCGAGGAGCTGTTTTTT. Protein product: CASRDRTNTEELFF.